This T cell receptor (beta chain) was sequenced for a study of CD8 T cells in ankylosing spondylitis. The CDR3 is 16 residues long. Losses at the gene ends were 1 base for V and 2 bases for J; bases not matched to a gene: 4. There are many counts of this clonotype. The antigen remains unidentified. Researchers built TCR beta libraries using quantitative 5'-RACE with molecular barcodes. A single record per CDR3 protein comes from TCRdb applying MiXCR to the 5' RACE reads. The sample holds 80,000 to 100,000 distinct CDR3 sequences; roughly 9.6% are singletons and the top ten take about 4.6%. Study-wide results and caveats: Existing reports had already noted some motif variants in reactive arthritis synovial fluid and blood. Within ankylosing spondylitis blood, a TCR beta motif made up of eight or nine highly homologous variants appeared to be characteristic. It was reported that disease-linked clones were significantly enriched in matched ankylosing spondylitis synovial fluid.

Sample: blood, either unsorted or a sorted T cell fraction (not recorded which). The source is a male donor with ankylosing spondylitis or in good health (not recorded which). The chain is built from TRBV12-3 or TRBV12-4 and TRBJ2-3, with 9 bases that match TRBD2. The DNA for the CDR3 is TGTGCCAGCAGTTTAGGGGCGGGGGGGCCCACAGATACGCAGTATTTT. Protein: CASSLGAGGPTDTQYF.